This T cell receptor beta chain was sequenced in a study of vaccination and CD4 T cells after COVID-19. Treatment indicated: approximately nine-day PBMC culture with coronavirus spike peptide pools or control peptides (ViraFEST assay). Per germline, CDR1 SGHAT and CDR2 FQNNGV. This CDR3 has 11 residues. Trimming removed 4 bases at V and 7 bases at J, with 8 bases between. Cultured CD4+ T-cell DNA underwent Oncomine TCR Beta short-read sequencing. TCRdb independently ran MiXCR on the PCR reads; one entry per CDR3 protein. The table lists about 20,000 distinct CDR3 sequences, 23% of them singletons. This clonotype occurred a few times. Its matching antigen is unknown.

The rearrangement joins TRBV11-2 to TRBJ2-7, with D hard to call. Sequenced: cultured CD4+ T cells from blood. The TCR was taken from a human donor with COVID-19. CDR3 loop: CASSSWVEQYF. As DNA, the CDR3 is TGTGCCAGCAGCTCCTGGGTGGAGCAGTACTTC.